The clone carrying this T cell receptor beta chain has a handful of counts. These data come from a study of cytomegalovirus exposure and HLA in healthy donors. TCRdb's table, derived via immunoSEQ multiplex PCR, lists solely in-frame clones and lacks some. The sample has about 200,000 clones; less than 85% are singletons. The CDR3 contains 13 residues. The junction had 1 base not matched to a gene; V was cut back by 2 bases and J by 6 bases. Germline V gene data show CDR1 as LGHNA and CDR2 as YNFKEQ. The sequencing sample was made of PBMCs. The J gene is TRBJ1-5, the V gene TRBV4-2; TRBD1 matches at 7 bases. This clonotype originated in a woman between 18 and 29 years old in good health and CMV-seronegative. The CDR3 sequence is CASSQNRGQPQHF. CDR3 sequence (DNA): TGTGCCAGCAGCCAAAACAGGGGTCAGCCCCAGCATTTT.